This T cell receptor beta chain was profiled in a study of T cell repertoires in cytomegalovirus infection. Of note for this clonotype: Its antigen is unidentified.

TCRdb re-called the reads through MiXCR, storing one row per CDR3 protein. The sample shows approximately 470,000 distinct CDR3 sequences, approximately 40% of them seen only once. V was pared by 5 bases and J by 0 bases, with 13 bases between. Germline CDR1 DFQATT, CDR2 SNEGSKA (reference sequence). The CDR3 has 14 amino acids. The receptor was isolated from a human donor in good health (CMV status not recorded). Some clones in this sample may be carry-over from other donors' samples. The material sequenced was cultured PBMCs, taken from culture after CMV antigen stimulation. This rearrangement joins TRBV20-1 to TRBJ1-1; tentatively, D is TRBD1 (5 bases). DNA of the CDR3: TGCAGTGCTCGAAACAGGATTATGAACACTGAAGCTTTCTTT. Its protein product is CSARNRIMNTEAFF.